The entry that follows covers one TCR beta chain sequence. The antigen is unknown. The primer mix had 60 Vbeta and 13 Jbeta primers. Measured with immunoSEQ multiplex PCR; TCRdb has only the in-frame clones, and not every one. The table records 160,000 or so clones, approximately 80% of them present only once. This sample is drawn from a study of cytomegalovirus exposure and HLA in healthy donors. About the research overall: Unique TCRs from HLA-typed donors, 65 million to 85 million of them, were held in an early data release. Findings and caveats of the study: Later analysis demonstrated an association between a missense DCLRE1C variant and TCR beta V- and J-gene trimming. More than 150 TCR beta chains were listed as cytomegalovirus-associated. A later analysis reportedly found that, within productive TCRs, an Asian-associated ancestry cluster had fewer N-insertions than the mean observed across the roughly 630 donors.

Trimming left V 5 bases short and J 1 base short, with 9 bases between. This CDR3 has 13 residues. The germline V gene encodes CDR1 SEHNR and CDR2 FQNEAQ (reference sequence). Specimen: PBMCs. This chain joins TRBV7-9 and TRBJ2-7; maybe TRBD2 (5 bases). This clonotype originated in a woman aged 18-29 years in good health and CMV-seronegative. The CDR3 sequence is CASSPGVSYEQYF. The CDR3 DNA is TGTGCCAGCAGCCCCGGGGTGTCCTACGAGCAGTACTTC.